These 21 T cell receptor beta chains were sequenced from one sample in a study of shared clonotypes between healthy human individuals. Repertoires were generated with immunoSEQ multiplex PCR, while TCRdb's copy carries only in-frame clones and drops some. The sample has about 1.1 million clones; roughly 77% are singletons. The material sequenced was memory CD4+ T cells from PBMCs. Subset given: CD45RA-negative fraction. The receptors originated from a man between 18 and 35 years old in good health. Some clones in this sample may be carry-over from other donors' samples.

The rearrangement uses TRBV6-1 and TRBJ2-7, with 14 bases identical to TRBD2. The CDR3 has 15 residues. With V trimmed by 6 bases and J by 4 bases, 5 bases remained unmatched. Per the germline V gene, CDR1 is MNHNS and CDR2 is SASEGT. The CDR3 region has the DNA TGTGCCAGCAGAGCGACTAGCGGGGGGGAATACGAGCAGTACTTC. Its protein product is CASRATSGGEYEQYF.

On this clone: Other nucleotide sequences from this sample produce the same CDR3. The chain uses TRBV5-1 and TRBJ2-5; D perhaps matches TRBD2 (6 bases). This CDR3 contains 14 residues. Germline CDR1 and CDR2: SGHRS and YFSETQ. Between the trimmed V and J ends, which lost 4 bases and 5 bases, there was a span of 15 bases. The CDR3 region is CASSTGGPGETQYF. The DNA for the CDR3 is TGCGCCAGCAGCACCGGAGGGCCAGGGGAGACCCAGTACTTC.

This clone was detected a few times. The chain combines TRBV9 with TRBJ1-2; no clear D. CDR3 size: 14 residues. Between the trimmed V and J ends, which lost 2 bases and 4 bases, there was a span of 12 bases. Germline CDR1 is SGDLS and CDR2 is YYNGEE. The CDR3 region is CASSVSPGSYGYTF. CDR3 DNA: TGTGCCAGCAGCGTCAGCCCAGGATCCTATGGCTACACCTTC.

The chain carries TRBV6-6 and TRBJ1-2; weak D call: TRBD1 (5 bases). V was shortened by 6 bases and J by 6 bases, with 14 bases between the two germline ends. Germline V CDR1 and CDR2: MNHNY, SVGAGI (reference sequence). The CDR3 loop spans 13 amino acids. Here the CDR3 reads CASRPQGWDGYTF. The CDR3 DNA is TGTGCCAGCAGACCCCAGGGTTGGGATGGCTACACCTTC.

The chain carries TRBV20-1 and TRBJ1-1; D gene ambiguous. Germline CDR1 reads DFQATT; CDR2 reads SNEGSKA (reference sequence). Trimming shortened V by 3 bases and J by 7 bases, and 9 bases separated the two germline ends. This CDR3 is 11 amino acids long. The CDR3 coding sequence is TGCAGTGCTAGTGCCCGAATTGAAGCTTTCTTT. Translated: CSASARIEAFF.

This clone appeared once. The V call is TRBV27, the J call TRBJ2-1; 7 positions match TRBD2. Germline CDR1 is MNHEY and CDR2 is SMNVEV (reference sequence). V lost 2 bases and J lost 9; bases outside the gene matches: 1. This CDR3 comprises 12 residues. Here the CDR3 DNA reads TGTGCCAGCAGTTTACGGGGGGTTGAGCAGTTCTTC. Translation gives CASSLRGVEQFF.

The chain recombines TRBV30 with TRBJ2-1; no clear D. This CDR3 spans 14 amino acids. Germline loops: CDR1 GTSNPN, CDR2 SVGIG (reference sequence). V was clipped by 1 base and J by 5 bases, with 12 bases between them. CDR3 region: CAWSAGSRNNEQFF. The CDR3, as DNA: TGTGCCTGGAGTGCTGGCTCTCGAAACAATGAGCAGTTCTTC. Supplemented by reference TRBV30 and TRBJ2-1, the full variable domain reads SQTIHQWPATLVQPVGSPLSLECTVEGTSNPNLYWYRQAAGRGLQLLFYSVGIGQISSEVPQNLSASRPQDRQFILSSKKLLLSDSGFYLCAWSAGSRNNEQFFGPGTRLTVL.

This chain uses TRBV10-1 with TRBJ2-5, with D tentatively TRBD2 (7 bases). Germline V gives CDR1 WNHNN, CDR2 SYGVQD (reference sequence). The germline V and J ends were trimmed by 6 bases and 8 bases, with 25 bases remaining between them. CDR3 size: 16 residues. DNA for the CDR3: TGCGCCAGCAGCGGGACAAGCGAAATTCGCGGGGGAACCCAGTACTTC. Protein sequence: CASSGTSEIRGGTQYF.

The V and J genes are TRBV5-3 and TRBJ2-3, with 10 nucleotides matching TRBD2. TRBV5-3 is annotated as an ORF whose role is uncertain. The CDR3 is made up of 16 amino acids. The trim removed 4 bases at V and 1 base at J, leaving 6 bases unmatched. Here the CDR3 DNA reads TGTGCCAGAAGCCTTAACGGGACTAGCGGCACAGATACGCAGTATTTT. This gives the protein CARSLNGTSGTDTQYF.

The V gene is TRBV2, the J gene TRBJ2-1; no definite D call. The V gene's germline CDR1 is SNHLY and CDR2 FYNNEI. Trimming shortened V by 6 bases and J by 1 base, and 10 bases separated the two germline ends. CDR3 length: 14 amino acids. The CDR3 bases are TGTGCCAGCAGGCGGTCAACTTCCTACAATGAGCAGTTCTTC. Its translation is CASRRSTSYNEQFF.

This sequence joins TRBV5-1 and TRBJ2-1; the D is unclear. CDR3 length: 16 amino acids. Germline CDR1 SGHRS, CDR2 YFSETQ. Trimming shortened V by 4 bases and J by 0 bases, and 14 bases separated the two germline ends. As DNA, the CDR3 is TGCGCCAGCAGCAACGACCAGGCTAGCTCCTACAATGAGCAGTTCTTC. Translation: CASSNDQASSYNEQFF. Filled out from reference TRBV5-1 and TRBJ2-1, the complete variable domain reads KAGVTQTPRYLIKTRGQQVTLSCSPISGHRSVSWYQQTPGQGLQFLFEYFSETQRNKGNFPGRFSGRQFSNSRSEMNVSTLELGDSALYLCASSNDQASSYNEQFFGPGTRLTVL.

V usage is TRBV4-2 and J usage is TRBJ2-1; 7 bases fit TRBD2. Unmatched junction bases numbered 8, after V lost 0 bases and J lost 6 bases. The CDR3 is 16 amino acids. Germline CDR1 reads LGHNA; CDR2 reads YNFKEQ. CDR3: CASSQDLRLARNEQFF. DNA for the CDR3: TGTGCCAGCAGCCAAGATCTTCGACTAGCCCGCAATGAGCAGTTCTTC.

CDR3 nucleotide sequence: TGTGCCAGCAGCTCTCGGACGGGAAACTATGGCTACACCTTC. This encodes CASSSRTGNYGYTF. This chain connects TRBV5-5 to TRBJ1-2; D unclear. Germline CDR1 SGHKS, CDR2 YYEKEE (reference sequence). Trimming removed 3 bases from V and 2 bases from J, with 11 bases in between. The CDR3 sequence is 14 residues long.

This chain joins TRBV7-9 and TRBJ2-5; no clear D. Germline CDR1 SEHNR, CDR2 FQNEAQ (reference sequence). The length of the CDR3 is 12 residues. The V gene lost 3 bases and the J gene lost 0 bases, with 2 bases spanning the gap. The CDR3 loop is CASSFDQETQYF. CDR3 nucleotides: TGTGCCAGCAGCTTCGACCAAGAGACCCAGTACTTC.

V is TRBV18 and J is TRBJ2-1, with D possibly being TRBD1 or TRBD2 (5 bases each). Germline V lookup: CDR1 KGHSH, CDR2 LQKENI. V was clipped by 4 bases and J by 0 bases, with 25 bases between them. The CDR3 totals 20 residues. Here the CDR3 reads CASSLTLGRGAPSSYNEQFF. The DNA for the CDR3 is TGTGCCAGCTCACTCACATTGGGACGGGGAGCTCCTAGCTCCTACAATGAGCAGTTCTTC.

This clone was seen just once. The gene calls are TRBV5-1 and TRBJ2-7, with TRBD2 identical over 8 bases. V shed 4 bases and J 2 bases; nucleotides not matched to a gene: 5. CDR3 length: 14 amino acids. The V gene's germline CDR1 is SGHRS and CDR2 YFSETQ. In DNA, the CDR3 is TGCGCCAGCAGCCCCGGCGGGAGGACCTACGAGCAGTACTTC. It is translated as CASSPGGRTYEQYF.

This clone was observed once. The J gene is TRBJ1-1, the V gene TRBV4-1, with 7 bases matching TRBD1. The CDR3 length is 15 residues. J lost 5 bases, V lost 5 bases, and 11 bases had no gene match. CDR1 is MGHRA and CDR2 is YSYEKL in the germline V gene. The CDR3 sequence is CASSSRQGGWTEAFF. The CDR3 nucleotides read TGCGCCAGCAGCTCCCGACAGGGTGGATGGACTGAAGCTTTCTTT.

V and J are TRBV9 and TRBJ2-3; TRBD1 matches 8 bases. V lost 4 bases and J lost 9; bases outside the gene matches: 4. This CDR3 region has 12 residues. Germline CDR1 reads SGDLS; CDR2 reads YYNGEE. The CDR3 sequence is CASSPTGVTQYF. Written as DNA, the CDR3 is TGTGCCAGCAGCCCGACAGGGGTGACGCAGTATTTT.

This clone came up once. The chain combines TRBV19 with TRBJ1-1, with D unresolved. The CDR3 spans 13 residues. Germline-derived CDR1 and CDR2 are LNHDA and SQIVND (reference sequence). V lost 1 base and J 5 bases, leaving 8 bases between the germline ends. The CDR3 sequence is CASSIAEGTEAFF. The CDR3 DNA reads TGTGCCAGTAGTATAGCGGAGGGAACTGAAGCTTTCTTT.

This chain joins TRBV27 and TRBJ2-5, with D hard to call. This CDR3 comprises 17 residues. Germline V lookup: CDR1 MNHEY, CDR2 SMNVEV (reference sequence). V was pared by 0 bases and J by 5 bases, with 19 bases between. CDR3 DNA: TGTGCCAGCAGTTTATCCGGCAGAAAGACCAATCGGGAGACCCAGTACTTC. Translation: CASSLSGRKTNRETQYF.

The chain links TRBV28 to TRBJ1-4; D is undetermined. The CDR3 is 16 residues long. The V gene's germline CDR1 is MDHEN and CDR2 SYDVKM. Trimming left V 4 bases short and J 0 bases short, with 12 bases between. The CDR3 nucleotides read TGTGCCAGCAGTTCCCACGCCCCTGCAACTAATGAAAAACTGTTTTTT. This codes for CASSSHAPATNEKLFF.